This T cell receptor (beta chain) was captured in a study of shared clonotypes between healthy human individuals. The naive CD8 fraction comprised CD45RO-negative cells positively selected for CCR7 and excluded terminally differentiated effector memory CD45RA+ cells. The germline V gene encodes CDR1 LNHDA and CDR2 SQIVND (reference sequence). V shed 6 bases and J shed 5 bases, with 14 bases lying between them. The CDR3 loop spans 14 amino acids. For sorted subsets, 150 to 200 ng DNA per replicate equaled 30,000 or so T cell genomes. Data came from immunoSEQ multiplex PCR; TCRdb stores just in-frame clones and leaves some out. The data show roughly 2.1 million clones, roughly 91% seen once.

The chain is built from TRBV19 and TRBJ1-5; TRBD1 is a possible D gene (6 bases). The receptor's source is a man between 18 and 29 years old in good health. Some clones in this sample may be carry-over from other donors' samples. The specimen sequenced was naive CD8+ T cells from PBMCs. In DNA, the CDR3 is TGTGCCAGTAGACCGTCGACAGGTCATCAGCCCCAGCATTTT. It yields the protein CASRPSTGHQPQHF.